The rows below give T cell receptor beta chains drawn from one sample of a study. TCRdb recomputed calls from the 5' RACE reads with MiXCR, one row per CDR3 protein. The sample carries roughly 50,000 distinct CDR3 sequences, around 25% recorded once. Sequences were obtained from tumor-infiltrating naive CD4+ T cells sorted from the breast tumor. These receptor sequences come from a female donor with breast cancer. The conserved cysteine and the conserved F or W are not part of the CDR3 here. Fields, in order: V gene, CDR3 length, J gene, CDR3 protein.

TRBV5-1	10	TRBJ2-5	ATRGSGETQY
TRBV4-1	14	TRBJ2-7	ASSQDSGRGMYEQY
TRBV5-6	12	TRBJ1-6	ASSLALGDSPLH
TRBV5-5	10	TRBJ2-7	ASSLQMYEQY
TRBV28	12	TRBJ2-5	ASSVKRGQETQY
TRBV5-1	10	TRBJ2-1	ASSVARSEQF
TRBV7-2	13	TRBJ1-1	ASSLQGGRYTEAF
TRBV11-2	16	TRBJ2-1	ASRALSGRFGFYNEQF
TRBV12-3/TRBV12-4	12	TRBJ2-5	ASSSSGLAETQY
TRBV29-1	12	TRBJ2-3	SVPGTGVGDTQY
TRBV6-2/TRBV6-3	9	TRBJ1-1	ASGGQGEAF
TRBV5-6	13	TRBJ1-3	ASSPYTTSGNTIY
TRBV5-4	13	TRBJ2-4	ASSLGSSGKNIQY
TRBV4-1	13	TRBJ1-5	ASSQRTGGSQPQH
TRBV20-1	14	TRBJ1-2	SARGTAQNLNYGYT
TRBV5-1	12	TRBJ2-1	ASRSQEFRNEQF
TRBV5-1	12	TRBJ2-5	ASSLSTFRETQY
TRBV12-3/TRBV12-4	11	TRBJ1-5	ASSRQENQPQH
TRBV5-1	12	TRBJ2-1	ASSLAAGKDEQF
TRBV20-1	15	TRBJ1-1	SARDEGIWLTDVEAF
TRBV5-4	13	TRBJ2-3	ASSVTEASTDTQY
TRBV5-1	15	TRBJ2-3	ASSRLAGGGNTDTQY
TRBV9	13	TRBJ2-1	ASSVRADSYNEQF
TRBV9	11	TRBJ2-7	ASSVALGREQY
TRBV18	12	TRBJ2-1	ASSPQGPGNEQF
TRBV5-6	12	TRBJ1-1	ASSFVDLNTEAF
TRBV5-1	12	TRBJ2-1	ASSGSGAYNEQF